The clone carrying this TCR beta chain was counted between two and nine times. This sample stems from a study of shared T cell receptors in the human thymus. TCRdb's table, derived via immunoSEQ multiplex PCR, lists solely in-frame clones and lacks some. Among more than 550,000 clones listed, around 87% were seen once. The germline gives CDR1 MNHEY, CDR2 SMNVEV (reference sequence). The CDR3 totals 20 residues. V was clipped by 0 bases and J by 1 base, with 22 bases between them. These data also formed part of another study, on human thymus T cells. Turning to that study: Healthy Finnish infants having corrective surgery for congenital heart defects served as donors. During corrective heart surgery, resections were taken, and the thymus tissue came from them. Among thymic and blood repertoires, usage of V and J genes appeared biased.

This sequence was found in a boy younger than two with a congenital heart defect. V gene TRBV27 combines with J gene TRBJ2-4, with D possibly TRBD2 on 6 matching bases. Sequencing input: thymocytes. The chain's CDR3 is CASSLSGREKGGVAKNIQYF. CDR3 DNA sequence: TGTGCCAGCAGTTTATCTGGACGGGAGAAGGGCGGGGTGGCCAAAAACATTCAGTACTTC.